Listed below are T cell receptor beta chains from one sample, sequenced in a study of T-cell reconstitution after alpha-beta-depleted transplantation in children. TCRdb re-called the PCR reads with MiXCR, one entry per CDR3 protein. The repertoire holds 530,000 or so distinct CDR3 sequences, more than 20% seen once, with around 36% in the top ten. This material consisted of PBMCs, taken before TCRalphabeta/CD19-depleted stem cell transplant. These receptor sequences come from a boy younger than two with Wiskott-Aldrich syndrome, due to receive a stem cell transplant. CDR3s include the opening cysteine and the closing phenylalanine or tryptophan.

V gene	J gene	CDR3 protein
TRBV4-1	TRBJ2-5	CASSLSAVEETQYF
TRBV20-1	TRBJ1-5	CSARDRRGGAYSNQPQHF
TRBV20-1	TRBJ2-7	CSAAGQDGAYEQYF
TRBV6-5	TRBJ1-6	CASSYGRQGFNSPLHF
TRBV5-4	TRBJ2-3	CASSFLGGGTDTQYF
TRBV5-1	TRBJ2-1	CASSEGRYYNEQFF
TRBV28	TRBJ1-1	CASTLRRGSVTEAFF
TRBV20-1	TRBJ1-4	CSALRDGEKLFF
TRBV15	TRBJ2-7	CATSKEREGREQYF
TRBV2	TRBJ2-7	CASSEGEGGPYEQYF
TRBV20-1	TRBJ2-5	CSAREGTNQYF
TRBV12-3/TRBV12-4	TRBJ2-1	CASSSSGRAVDEQFF
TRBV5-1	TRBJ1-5	CASSLAGGGYQPQHF
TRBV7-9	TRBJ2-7	CASSHGSPLSYEQYF
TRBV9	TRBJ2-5	CASSVSGLEGETQYF
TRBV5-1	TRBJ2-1	CASSSLAGGPFSYNEQFF
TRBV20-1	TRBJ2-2	CSARIPSGPRPGELFF
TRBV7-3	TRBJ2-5	CASSLKLPDARETQYF
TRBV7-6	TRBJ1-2	CASSSDTGIGYTF
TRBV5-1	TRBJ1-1	CASSLGGQEAFF
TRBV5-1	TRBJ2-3	CASSLAGMADTQYF
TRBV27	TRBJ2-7	CASSRAGQFSSYEQYF
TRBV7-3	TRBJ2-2	CASRATQGAGELFF
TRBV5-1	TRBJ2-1	CASSLGAAGGAYEQFF
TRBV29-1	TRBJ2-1	CSVVGISSYNEQFF
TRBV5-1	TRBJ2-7	CASSLALKSYEQYF
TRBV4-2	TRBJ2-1	CASSQDRGLAGVNSYNEQFF
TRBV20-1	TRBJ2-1	CSARLAGYNEQFF
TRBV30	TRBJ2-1	CACGGGSYNEQFF
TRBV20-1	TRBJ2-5	CSARGLETQYF
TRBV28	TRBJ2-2	CASSFRIRGRTGELFF
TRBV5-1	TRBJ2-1	CASSLAGTTRDEQFF
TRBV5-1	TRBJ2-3	CASSLMSSGNTDTQYF
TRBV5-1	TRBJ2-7	CASSLAGLPPYEQYF
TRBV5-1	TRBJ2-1	CASSLERINEQFF
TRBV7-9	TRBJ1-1	CASRGTGLFTEAFF
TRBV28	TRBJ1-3	CASSWGTVGNTIYF
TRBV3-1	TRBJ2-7	CASGSGGLYEQYF
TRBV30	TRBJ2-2	CAWRVPRLVGELFF
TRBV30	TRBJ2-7	CAWGRDFSTYEQYF
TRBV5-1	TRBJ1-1	CASSLEDRGRRTEAFF